The 26 T cell receptor beta chains reported below all come from one sample, sequenced in a study of shared clonotypes between healthy human individuals. Libraries were prepared by immunoSEQ multiplex PCR; TCRdb keeps only in-frame clonotypes and omits some of them. The sample consists of about a million clones, 60% to 85% of them appearing once. The sample taken for sequencing was memory CD4+ T cells sorted from blood. Sample subset: CD45RA-negative fraction. These receptors all stem from a man aged 18-30 years in good health.

This rearrangement joins TRBV28 to TRBJ1-2; a weak D match, TRBD1 (6 bases). Trimming shortened V by 3 bases and J by 3 bases, and 20 bases separated the two germline ends. This CDR3 region has 17 residues. CDR1 is MDHEN and CDR2 is SYDVKM in the germline V gene. In DNA, the CDR3 is TGTGCCAGCAGTTTCCGCGGAAGGGGGAAGGAGGACTATGGCTACACCTTC. Its protein is CASSFRGRGKEDYGYTF.

This chain uses TRBV10-3 with TRBJ2-5, with 7 bases aligning to TRBD1. Trimming took 5 bases from V and 2 from J; bases not matched to a gene: 8. This CDR3 contains 15 residues. In germline, CDR1 is ENHRY, CDR2 SYGVKD. As DNA, the CDR3 is TGTGCCATCAGTCCCCGGGACAGTTTGCAAGAGACCCAGTACTTC. Its translation is CAISPRDSLQETQYF.

V and J are TRBV30 and TRBJ2-5, with TRBD1 matching over 8 bases. The CDR3 is 13 residues long. Germline V gene sequence: CDR1 GTSNPN, CDR2 SVGIG (reference sequence). V dropped 7 bases and J dropped 3; count of bases not matched to a gene: 7. This CDR3 is CAFERTGKETQYF. DNA for the CDR3: TGTGCCTTTGAGCGGACAGGGAAAGAGACCCAGTACTTC.

The gene calls are TRBV7-2 and TRBJ2-3; 8 bases agree with TRBD1. The germline V gene has CDR1 SGHTA and CDR2 FQGNSA. Unmatched junction bases numbered 6, after V lost 5 bases and J lost 8 bases. There are 13 residues in the CDR3. The CDR3 is CASSTLQGGTQYF. The CDR3 coding sequence is TGTGCCAGCAGCACACTACAGGGGGGTACGCAGTATTTT. Filled out from reference TRBV7-2 and TRBJ2-3, the complete variable domain reads GAGVSQSPSNKVTEKGKDVELRCDPISGHTALYWYRQSLGQGLEFLIYFQGNSAPDKSGLPSDRFSAERTGGSVSTLTIQRTQQEDSAVYLCASSTLQGGTQYFGPGTRLTVL.

The genes are TRBV28 and TRBJ1-6; possible D gene TRBD1, 5 bases. The CDR3 spans 15 residues. CDR1 and CDR2 (germline): MDHEN, SYDVKM. The V end lost 5 bases, the J end lost 7 bases, and 15 bases lay between the germline ends. The chain's CDR3 is CASSTRQRLNSPLHF. CDR3 in DNA: TGTGCCAGCAGTACCCGACAGAGACTCAATTCACCCCTCCACTTT.

J is TRBJ2-3 and V is TRBV15; D call uncertain. This CDR3 comprises 13 residues. V dropped 5 bases and J dropped 4 bases, with 10 bases sitting between them. CDR1 and CDR2 (germline): LNHNV, YYDKDF (reference sequence). The CDR3 sequence: CATSGMLADTQYF. The CDR3 bases are TGTGCCACCAGCGGTATGTTGGCAGATACGCAGTATTTT.

J is TRBJ1-6 and V is TRBV5-1; 11 bases line up with TRBD1. V shed 4 bases and J 8 bases; nucleotides not matched to a gene: 5. The CDR3 runs 15 residues. In germline, CDR1 is SGHRS, CDR2 YFSETQ. In DNA, the CDR3 is TGCGCCAGCAGCGGGGGACAGGGGGGAGATTCACCCCTCCACTTT. Its protein product is CASSGGQGGDSPLHF.

V is TRBV7-9 and J is TRBJ2-3; possibly TRBD2 for D (5 bases). Trimming left V 6 bases short and J 0 bases short, with 10 bases between. CDR1 SEHNR and CDR2 FQNEAQ come from the germline V gene (reference sequence). This CDR3 is built from 14 residues. CDR3 loop: CASRPEGSTDTQYF. The CDR3 DNA follows: TGTGCCAGCAGACCCGAGGGAAGCACAGATACGCAGTATTTT.

With regard to this clone: Other DNA sequences in the same sample also yield this CDR3. The J gene is TRBJ1-5, the V gene TRBV6-1; 8 bases are shared with TRBD1. The CDR3 totals 13 residues. The V gene end was trimmed by 4 bases and the J gene end by 7 bases; junction bases not matched to a gene: 3. Germline assignment: CDR1 MNHNS and CDR2 SASEGT. CDR3 in amino acids: CASSGTGPQPQHF. The CDR3 DNA is TGTGCCAGCAGTGGGACAGGGCCCCAGCCCCAGCATTTT.

A few counts support this clone. This chain links TRBV28 with TRBJ1-1; the D gene is possibly TRBD1 (5 bases). Germline assignment: CDR1 MDHEN and CDR2 SYDVKM. The CDR3 consists of 15 residues. V was clipped by 4 bases and J by 2 bases, with 14 bases between them. CDR3 coding DNA: TGTGCCAGCAGTTCCCCTTGGGGGGATAACACTGAAGCTTTCTTT. It yields the protein CASSSPWGDNTEAFF.

The chain uses TRBV5-6 and TRBJ2-3; either TRBD1 or TRBD2 may supply D (5 bases each). The germline CDR1 and CDR2 sequences are SGHDT and YYEEEE. This CDR3 comprises 15 residues. Deletions cut 3 bases from V and 8 bases from J, with 19 bases between. The chain's CDR3 is CASSSTDRTEGTQYF. The DNA for the CDR3 is TGTGCCAGCAGCTCGACAGATAGGACCGAGGGTACGCAGTATTTT.

The chain couples TRBV7-9 to TRBJ1-4; the D is unclear. Germline V gives CDR1 SEHNR, CDR2 FQNEAQ (reference sequence). With 6 bases removed from V and 0 bases from J, the gap between germline ends came to 8 bases. This CDR3 contains 14 residues. The CDR3, as DNA: TGTGCCAGCAGGCCAGTTGCAACTAATGAAAAACTGTTTTTT. Residues: CASRPVATNEKLFF.

The chain joins TRBV18 to TRBJ1-2; D ambiguous. Trimming shortened V by 3 bases and J by 2 bases, and 13 bases separated the two germline ends. This CDR3 region has 15 residues. Looked up from germline, CDR1 is KGHSH and CDR2 is LQKENI. The CDR3 DNA reads as TGTGCCAGCTCACCCGGGAGCCAGGCCAACTATGGCTACACCTTC. Translation gives CASSPGSQANYGYTF.

The rearrangement joins TRBV7-2 to TRBJ2-1; the D call may be TRBD1 or TRBD2 (5 bases each). The CDR3 has 16 residues. Germline-derived CDR1 and CDR2 are SGHTA and FQGNSA. V lost 5 bases to trimming and J lost 0 bases, with 14 bases between them. The CDR3 nucleotides read TGTGCCAGCAGCCGACGAGGGGTTAGCTCCTACAATGAGCAGTTCTTC. The encoded protein is CASSRRGVSSYNEQFF.

In this sample, this clone turned up once. The chain recombines TRBV29-1 with TRBJ2-1; D is unclear. The CDR3 totals 13 residues. Germline V gene data show CDR1 as SQVTM and CDR2 as ANQGSEA. V was cut by 2 bases and J by 9 bases, with 14 bases left in between. The chain's CDR3 is CSVESDLSGEQFF. In DNA, the CDR3 is TGCAGCGTTGAATCGGACCTCTCGGGTGAGCAGTTCTTC.

The chain has TRBV2 and TRBJ1-4; D ambiguous. The V end lost 8 bases, the J end lost 7 bases, and 20 bases lay between the germline ends. CDR3 size: 15 residues. In germline, CDR1 is SNHLY, CDR2 FYNNEI. The DNA for the CDR3 is TGTGCCAGCGGGGAGCCGGGGTTGAGCAGTGAAAAACTGTTTTTT. It encodes CASGEPGLSSEKLFF.

The chain joins TRBV30 to TRBJ1-1; 8 nucleotides line up with TRBD1. Germline CDR1 GTSNPN, CDR2 SVGIG (reference sequence). V lost 3 bases and J lost 3; bases outside the gene matches: 6. The CDR3 extends over 14 amino acids. Written as DNA, the CDR3 is TGTGCCTGGAGCTTCCAGGGGGCTTACACTGAAGCTTTCTTT. Protein product: CAWSFQGAYTEAFF.

V gene TRBV5-1 combines with J gene TRBJ1-2, with 12 nucleotides matching TRBD1. The CDR3 is made up of 17 amino acids. The germline CDR1 and CDR2 sequences are SGHRS and YFSETQ. V was clipped by 2 bases and J by 4 bases; unmatched bases: 9. This CDR3 is CASSFGGTGGDGYGYTF. As DNA, the CDR3 is TGCGCCAGCAGCTTTGGAGGGACAGGGGGCGACGGCTATGGCTACACCTTC. Variable domain in full (rest from reference TRBV5-1 and TRBJ1-2): KAGVTQTPRYLIKTRGQQVTLSCSPISGHRSVSWYQQTPGQGLQFLFEYFSETQRNKGNFPGRFSGRQFSNSRSEMNVSTLELGDSALYLCASSFGGTGGDGYGYTFGSGTRLTVV.

This clone was found a few times. The CDR3 loop is CASSFGSLSGANVLTF. Written as DNA, the CDR3 is TGTGCCAGCAGCTTCGGCAGCCTATCTGGGGCCAACGTCCTGACTTTC. The V call is TRBV13, the J call TRBJ2-6; no clear D gene. The germline gives CDR1 PRHDT, CDR2 FYEKMQ (reference sequence). This CDR3 region has 16 residues. The ends were cut back, 3 bases at V and 1 base at J, with 10 bases in the middle.

The gene calls are TRBV5-6 and TRBJ2-5; weak D call: TRBD2 (6 bases). Germline CDR1 SGHDT, CDR2 YYEEEE. Trimming pared 1 base from V and 2 bases from J, leaving 15 bases between. The CDR3 runs 16 residues. CDR3 amino acids: CASSLSSWEAQETQYF. CDR3 bases: TGTGCCAGCAGCTTGTCTTCATGGGAGGCACAAGAGACCCAGTACTTC. The full variable domain, its missing parts supplied by reference TRBV5-6 and TRBJ2-5, is DAGVTQSPTHLIKTRGQQVTLRCSPKSGHDTVSWYQQALGQGPQFIFQYYEEEERQRGNFPDRFSGHQFPNYSSELNVNALLLGDSALYLCASSLSSWEAQETQYFGPGTRLLVL.

This clone has just a few counts. The chain couples TRBV4-1 to TRBJ2-5; no clear D gene. Germline values: CDR1 MGHRA, CDR2 YSYEKL. The ends were cut back, 4 bases at V and 4 bases at J, with 10 bases in the middle. CDR3 length: 13 amino acids. This CDR3 reads CASSRIVGETQYF. The CDR3, as DNA: TGCGCCAGCAGCCGTATAGTAGGAGAGACCCAGTACTTC.

The chain combines TRBV29-1 with TRBJ2-7; D unclear. The V end was cut by 4 bases, the J end by 0 bases, with 7 bases between. Germline values: CDR1 SQVTM, CDR2 ANQGSEA. This CDR3 spans 12 amino acids. The chain's CDR3 is CSVVLSSYEQYF. The CDR3, as DNA: TGCAGCGTTGTCCTCAGCTCCTACGAGCAGTACTTC.

This clone was counted once. This sequence joins TRBV11-2 and TRBJ2-3; maybe TRBD2 (6 bases). Germline values: CDR1 SGHAT, CDR2 FQNNGV. The CDR3 has 16 residues. The V end lost 4 bases, the J end lost 4 bases, and 18 bases lay between the germline ends. The CDR3 nucleotides are TGTGCCAGCAGCTCCCGCCCCGCGGGAACAGCAGATACGCAGTATTTT. Translation gives CASSSRPAGTADTQYF.

The CDR3 protein is CASSPRTGTSSPLHF. In DNA form, the CDR3 reads TGTGCCAGCAGCCCCAGGACAGGAACGAGTTCACCCCTCCACTTT. The genes are TRBV7-2 and TRBJ1-6, with 7 positions matching TRBD1. Unmatched junction bases numbered 10, after V lost 5 bases and J lost 9 bases. Germline CDR1 SGHTA, CDR2 FQGNSA. This CDR3 is built from 15 residues.

The rearrangement uses TRBV28 and TRBJ1-1; possible D gene TRBD1, 6 bases. The V end lost 6 bases, the J end lost 2 bases, and 19 bases lay between the germline ends. The CDR3 has 16 amino acids. Germline V gene data show CDR1 as MDHEN and CDR2 as SYDVKM. This CDR3 is CASRSDTGTSNTEAFF. The CDR3 coding sequence is TGTGCCAGCAGATCGGACACGGGGACATCTAACACTGAAGCTTTCTTT.

This sequence joins TRBV6-4 and TRBJ2-2; D is undetermined. The length of the CDR3 is 13 residues. Germline-derived CDR1 and CDR2 are MRHNA and SNTAGT. Trimming stripped 4 bases from V and 7 bases from J, with 10 bases between. The CDR3 sequence is CASSVWPLGELFF. The CDR3 DNA reads TGTGCCAGCAGTGTATGGCCTCTCGGGGAGCTGTTTTTT.